Following are 27 T cell receptor beta chains from one sample sequenced in a study of blood T cell repertoires in COVID-19. TCRdb keeps only in-frame clones here, not all; method: immunoSEQ multiplex PCR. The repertoire includes tens of thousands of clones, 86% of them detected once, and approximately 1.3% sits in the top ten. The specimen was peripheral blood. These receptors were collected from a woman of 80 years or more with acute or convalescent COVID-19.

J is TRBJ1-2 and V is TRBV5-4; no clear D gene. CDR1 and CDR2 from the germline V gene are SGHNT and YYREEE (reference sequence). This CDR3 region has 11 residues. V was trimmed by 4 bases and J by 3 bases, leaving 4 bases between them. CDR3 nucleotide sequence: TGTGCCAGCAGCCGGGACTATGGCTACACCTTC. It is translated as CASSRDYGYTF.

The chain couples TRBV6-1 to TRBJ2-2; 7 positions agree with TRBD2. Losses at the gene ends were 3 bases for V and 6 bases for J; bases not matched to a gene: 7. The CDR3 has 15 amino acids. The germline V gene has CDR1 MNHNS and CDR2 SASEGT. The CDR3 DNA sequence: TGTGCCAGCAGTGAGCCCGGACTAGTGGCCGGGGAGCTGTTTTTT. Its protein product is CASSEPGLVAGELFF.

In its sample, this clone was seen a few times. The chain carries TRBV12-3 or TRBV12-4 and TRBJ2-5; D remains ambiguous. The CDR3 has 13 amino acids. V was cut by 6 bases and J by 0 bases, with 8 bases left in between. This chain's CDR3 is CASRGPYQETQYF. Here the CDR3 DNA reads TGTGCCAGCAGGGGCCCGTACCAAGAGACCCAGTACTTC.

The sample holds a few counts of this clone. The CDR3 DNA follows: TGTGCCAGCAGCTCGGGGGGGCGGGAGACCCAGTACTTC. This codes for CASSSGGRETQYF. The chain carries TRBV7-6 and TRBJ2-5, with 8 bases lining up with TRBD2. The germline CDR1 and CDR2 sequences are SGHVS and FNYEAQ. This CDR3 has 13 residues. After removal of 4 bases from V and 5 bases from J, the junction contained 3 bases not matched to a gene.

The V gene is TRBV3-1 (or the pseudogene TRBV3-2), the J gene TRBJ2-1; 14 positions agree with TRBD2. CDR1 is LGHDT, CDR2 YNNKEL, per germline (reference sequence). The V gene end was trimmed by 3 bases and the J gene end by 8 bases; junction bases not matched to a gene: 3. CDR3 size: 15 residues. In nucleotides, the CDR3 is TGTGCCAGCAGCCAGGGGACTAGCGGGAGTTATGAGCAGTTCTTC. This translates into CASSQGTSGSYEQFF.

The J gene is TRBJ2-7, the V gene TRBV3-1 (or the pseudogene TRBV3-2); 8 bases align to TRBD1. Germline CDR1 LGHDT, CDR2 YNNKEL (reference sequence). V dropped 4 bases and J dropped 3; count of bases not matched to a gene: 8. The length of the CDR3 is 15 residues. The CDR3 protein is CASSPPTGEDYEQYF. The CDR3 DNA follows: TGTGCCAGCAGCCCACCGACAGGGGAAGACTACGAGCAGTACTTC.

This rearrangement joins TRBV7-8 to TRBJ1-3; D gene ambiguous. Trimming removed 3 bases at V and 0 bases at J, with 9 bases between. Germline V gene sequence: CDR1 SGHVS, CDR2 FQNEAQ. This CDR3 is 15 amino acids long. CDR3 DNA sequence: TGTGCCAGCAGCTTGGACGGGGACTCTGGAAACACCATATATTTT. It codes for CASSLDGDSGNTIYF.

The V call is TRBV9, the J call TRBJ1-2; possible D gene TRBD1, 6 bases. The length of the CDR3 is 16 residues. Germline loops: CDR1 SGDLS, CDR2 YYNGEE. Trimming removed 4 bases at V and 1 base at J, with 17 bases between. CDR3 amino acids: CASSSAGGRYNYGYTF. CDR3 DNA sequence: TGTGCCAGCAGCTCGGCCGGGGGGCGTTATAACTATGGCTACACCTTC.

This clone turned up a few times. The rearrangement links TRBV7-2 to TRBJ1-5; 7 nucleotides agree with TRBD1. Losses at the gene ends were 0 bases for V and 7 bases for J; bases not matched to a gene: 6. This CDR3 is built from 15 residues. Germline CDR1 reads SGHTA; CDR2 reads FQGNSA. CDR3 bases: TGTGCCAGCAGCTTAGCAGGGGGCGCGGGGCAGCCCCAGCATTTT. The encoded protein is CASSLAGGAGQPQHF.

The chain uses TRBV25-1 and TRBJ1-6; D not certain. The CDR3 runs to 15 residues. Germline CDR1 MGHDK, CDR2 SYGVNS. Trimming stripped 1 base from V and 4 bases from J, with 8 bases between. CDR3 loop: CASSEFGGYNSPLHF. CDR3 in DNA: TGTGCCAGCAGTGAATTCGGAGGATATAATTCACCCCTCCACTTT.

The chain joins TRBV27 to TRBJ2-2; a possible D gene is TRBD1 (6 bases). V shed 6 bases and J shed 5 bases, with 22 bases lying between them. The CDR3 loop spans 17 amino acids. Germline lookup yields CDR1 MNHEY and CDR2 SMNVEV (reference sequence). The CDR3 here is CASSRLYWTEGTGELFF. CDR3 sequence (DNA): TGTGCCAGCAGCCGATTGTACTGGACAGAAGGAACCGGGGAGCTGTTTTTT.

The chain combines TRBV11-2 with TRBJ2-1; 8 bases fit TRBD2. The V gene's germline CDR1 is SGHAT and CDR2 FQNNGV. CDR3 size: 15 residues. V shed 2 bases and J 4 bases; nucleotides not matched to a gene: 4. The CDR3 bases are TGTGCCAGCAGCTTACGGGTAGCGGGGTACAATGAGCAGTTCTTC. This sequence encodes CASSLRVAGYNEQFF.

V is TRBV19 and J is TRBJ2-5; TRBD1 might be the D (5 bases). The CDR3 extends over 13 amino acids. V lost 3 bases and J lost 3, with 8 bases in between. Germline-derived CDR1 and CDR2 are LNHDA and SQIVND (reference sequence). The CDR3 spells CASSMSREETQYF. CDR3 nucleotide sequence: TGTGCCAGTAGTATGAGCAGGGAAGAGACCCAGTACTTC.

The chain joins TRBV18 to TRBJ2-6, with D maybe TRBD1 (6 bases). V was shortened by 1 base and J by 0 bases, with 13 bases between the two germline ends. The CDR3 runs 18 residues. Per the germline V gene, CDR1 is KGHSH and CDR2 is LQKENI. The CDR3 is CASSPLSGQSSGANVLTF. CDR3 DNA sequence: TGTGCCAGCTCACCACTTTCAGGACAGTCCTCTGGGGCCAACGTCCTGACTTTC.

V usage is TRBV25-1 and J usage is TRBJ2-2; TRBD2 matches 14 bases. The CDR3 is 18 residues long. J gave up 7 bases and V 4 bases, and 11 bases lay outside the gene matches. Germline assignment: CDR1 MGHDK and CDR2 SYGVNS. In nucleotides, the CDR3 is TGTGCCAGCAGTGCCGTAAAAGGGGGACTAGCGGGAGTCGGGGAGCTGTTTTTT. Translation gives CASSAVKGGLAGVGELFF.

The rearrangement joins TRBV29-1 to TRBJ2-2; the D gene is possibly TRBD1 (5 bases). The germline CDR1 and CDR2 sequences are SQVTM and ANQGSEA. Trimming left V 5 bases short and J 2 bases short, with 12 bases between. The CDR3 sequence is 14 residues long. The CDR3 loop reads CSVSGSTNTGELFF. Here the CDR3 DNA reads TGCAGCGTTTCAGGGTCGACAAACACCGGGGAGCTGTTTTTT.

The rearrangement joins TRBV19 to TRBJ2-7; a possible D gene is TRBD2 (6 bases). Trimming shortened V by 4 bases and J by 2 bases, and 15 bases separated the two germline ends. This CDR3 region has 15 residues. Germline CDR1 is LNHDA and CDR2 is SQIVND (reference sequence). As DNA, the CDR3 is TGTGCCAGTAGTACCGATGGGACTGATACCTACGAGCAGTACTTC. Protein sequence: CASSTDGTDTYEQYF.

This clone was picked up one time. The sample holds other DNA sequences that translate to the same CDR3. This chain connects TRBV30 to TRBJ1-1, with D hard to call. The CDR3 is 13 amino acids. Between the trimmed V and J ends, which lost 0 bases and 1 base, there was a span of 6 bases. The germline V gene has CDR1 GTSNPN and CDR2 SVGIG (reference sequence). The CDR3 spells CAWSVSRNTEAFF. CDR3 coding DNA: TGTGCCTGGAGTGTCTCTAGGAACACTGAAGCTTTCTTT. Full variable domain (outside the CDR3, taken from reference TRBV30 and TRBJ1-1): SQTIHQWPATLVQPVGSPLSLECTVEGTSNPNLYWYRQAAGRGLQLLFYSVGIGQISSEVPQNLSASRPQDRQFILSSKKLLLSDSGFYLCAWSVSRNTEAFFGQGTRLTVV.

The J gene is TRBJ2-1, the V gene TRBV19, with 8 bases that match TRBD2. The J segment lost 2 bases and the V segment lost 7 bases, leaving 7 bases of the junction unmatched. This CDR3 is 15 amino acids long. Germline V gene lookup returns CDR1 LNHDA and CDR2 SQIVND (reference sequence). The CDR3 nucleotides are TGTGCCAGTACTTCCGGGACTAGTCCCTACAATGAGCAGTTCTTC. Amino acids: CASTSGTSPYNEQFF. Filled out from reference TRBV19 and TRBJ2-1, the complete variable domain reads DGGITQSPKYLFRKEGQNVTLSCEQNLNHDAMYWYRQDPGQGLRLIYYSQIVNDFQKGDIAEGYSVSREKKESFPLTVTSAQKNPTAFYLCASTSGTSPYNEQFFGPGTRLTVL.

The gene calls are TRBV10-1 and TRBJ2-1; TRBD2 agrees at 9 bases. The junction had 12 bases not matched to a gene; V was cut back by 6 bases and J by 9 bases. Per the germline V gene, CDR1 is WNHNN and CDR2 is SYGVQD (reference sequence). The CDR3 extends over 15 amino acids. The CDR3 loop reads CASRRGREGLGEQFF. CDR3 DNA sequence: TGCGCCAGCAGAAGGGGGCGGGAGGGCCTGGGTGAGCAGTTCTTC.

The V gene is TRBV19, the J gene TRBJ1-2, with no clear D. The CDR3 is made up of 13 amino acids. Germline assignment: CDR1 LNHDA and CDR2 SQIVND (reference sequence). Trimming cost V 6 bases and J 4 bases, with 12 bases left between them. The CDR3 DNA reads as TGTGCCAGTAGCTCGGTTGTGGTCTATGGCTACACCTTC. Translated: CASSSVVVYGYTF.

The CDR3 spells CASSSGQGAEKLFF. The CDR3 region has the DNA TGTGCCAGCAGCTCGGGACAGGGGGCTGAAAAACTGTTTTTT. The chain employs TRBV28 and TRBJ1-4; TRBD1 matches 12 bases. The V gene's germline CDR1 is MDHEN and CDR2 SYDVKM. The ends lost 6 bases at V and 7 bases at J; junction bases unmatched: 3. The CDR3 runs to 14 residues.

This clone was observed once. The rearrangement joins TRBV9 to TRBJ2-7; maybe TRBD2 (5 bases). This CDR3 comprises 14 residues. In germline, CDR1 is SGDLS, CDR2 YYNGEE. V lost 6 bases and J lost 0, with 13 bases in between. In DNA form, the CDR3 reads TGTGCCAGCACGCGAGCGGCTAGCTCCTACGAGCAGTACTTC. It is translated as CASTRAASSYEQYF.

The chain has TRBV5-1 and TRBJ1-2, with no clear D. The V end was cut by 5 bases, the J end by 6 bases, with 14 bases between. From germline, CDR1 is SGHRS and CDR2 YFSETQ. This CDR3 is 13 amino acids long. The CDR3 region is CASSETSSHGYTF. The CDR3 DNA is TGCGCCAGCAGTGAGACTTCGAGCCATGGCTACACCTTC.

The CDR3 DNA follows: TGTGCCAGCAGCTTGGTCCTCACACGTGGCTACACCTTC. This encodes CASSLVLTRGYTF. The J gene is TRBJ1-2, the V gene TRBV5-8; D is unresolved. Trimming removed 0 bases from V and 7 bases from J, with 10 bases in between. Germline lookup yields CDR1 SGHTS and CDR2 YDEGEE. This CDR3 spans 13 amino acids.

CDR3: CASSLATGGYGYTF. As DNA, the CDR3 is TGCGCCAGCAGCTTGGCCACCGGGGGTTATGGCTACACCTTC. This rearrangement joins TRBV5-1 to TRBJ1-2; a weak D match, TRBD1 (5 bases). V was clipped by 0 bases and J by 5 bases, with 11 bases between them. The CDR3 runs to 14 residues. Germline values: CDR1 SGHRS, CDR2 YFSETQ.

This clone was found once. The chain employs TRBV6-2 or TRBV6-3 and TRBJ1-2; D remains unclear. From germline, CDR1 is MNHEY and CDR2 SVGEGT. Deletions cut 1 base from V and 8 bases from J, with 14 bases between. This CDR3 contains 14 residues. The CDR3 loop reads CASSYYREGYGYTF. Written as DNA, the CDR3 is TGTGCCAGCAGTTACTATCGGGAAGGATACGGCTACACCTTC.